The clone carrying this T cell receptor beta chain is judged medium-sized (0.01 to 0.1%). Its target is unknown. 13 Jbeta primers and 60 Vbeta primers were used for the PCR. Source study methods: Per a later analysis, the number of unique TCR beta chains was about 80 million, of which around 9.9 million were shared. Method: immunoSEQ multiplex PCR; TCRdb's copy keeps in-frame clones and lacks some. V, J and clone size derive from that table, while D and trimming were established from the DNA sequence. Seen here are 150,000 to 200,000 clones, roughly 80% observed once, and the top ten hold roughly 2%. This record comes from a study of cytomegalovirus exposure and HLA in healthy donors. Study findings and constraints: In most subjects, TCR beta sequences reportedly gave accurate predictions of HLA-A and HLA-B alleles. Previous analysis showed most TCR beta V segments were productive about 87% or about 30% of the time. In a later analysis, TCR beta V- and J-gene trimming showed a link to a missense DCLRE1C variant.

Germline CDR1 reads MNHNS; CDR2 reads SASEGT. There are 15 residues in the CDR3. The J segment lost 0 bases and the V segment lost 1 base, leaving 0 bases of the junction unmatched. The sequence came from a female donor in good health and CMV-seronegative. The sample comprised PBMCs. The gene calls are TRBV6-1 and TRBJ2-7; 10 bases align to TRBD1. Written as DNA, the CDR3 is TGTGCCAGCAGTGAAGGGACAGGGGGCTCCTACGAGCAGTACTTC. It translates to CASSEGTGGSYEQYF.